The present T cell receptor beta chain was sequenced within a study of blood T cell repertoires in COVID-19. Overall study: Samples taken during acute and convalescent COVID-19 were collected in the United States, Italy and Spain. PBMCs, B-cell-depleted T cells, or T cells provided the cDNA or gDNA that made up the material.

This CDR3 spans 13 amino acids. V was shortened by 5 bases and J by 3 bases, with 10 bases between the two germline ends. The V gene's germline CDR1 is MDHEN and CDR2 SYDVKM. This clone appeared a single time. Source study methods: From reference gene primer amplification, estimates of nucleated cell counts were derived. TCRdb's table, derived via immunoSEQ multiplex PCR, lists solely in-frame clones and lacks some. That table supplies the V and J calls and clone size; D and trimming were determined from the DNA. This table has tens of thousands of clones, about 70% appearing once. The origin of this receptor is a woman in her 70s with acute or convalescent COVID-19. The specimen was peripheral blood. This chain links TRBV28 with TRBJ1-2; D is possibly TRBD1 (5 bases). The CDR3 nucleotides read TGTGCCAGCAGTCCGTGGGGGGACTATGGCTACACCTTC. Translation gives CASSPWGDYGYTF.